These 5 T cell receptor beta chains share one sample of origin, sequenced in a study of blood T cell repertoires in COVID-19. Assay used: immunoSEQ multiplex PCR; TCRdb lists only in-frame clones, some missing. Of some 220,000 clones listed, 80% to 90% are singletons. Material for sequencing was PBMCs or T cells enriched from blood (not recorded which). These receptors all come from a woman under 30 in a cohort exposed to, infected with or recovered from COVID-19 (not recorded which).

The chain links TRBV23-1 to TRBJ1-1; D possibly corresponds to TRBD1 (6 bases). TRBV23-1 is classed as an ORF, of uncertain function. V lost 3 bases and J 5 bases, leaving 22 bases between the germline ends. This CDR3 contains 17 residues. The DNA of the CDR3 is TGCGCCAGCAGTCACCCCGGGACACTGGATGGGGTTACTGAAGCTTTCTTT. Amino acid sequence: CASSHPGTLDGVTEAFF.

The chain joins TRBV5-1 to TRBJ2-1; 13 bases agree with TRBD2. Trimming cost V 5 bases and J 8 bases; bases outside gene matches: 1. Germline CDR1 reads SGHRS; CDR2 reads YFSETQ. This CDR3 comprises 13 residues. CDR3 residues: CASRTSGGDEQFF. The CDR3 nucleotides are TGCGCCAGCAGAACTAGCGGGGGGGATGAGCAGTTCTTC.

The rearrangement joins TRBV29-1 to TRBJ2-7, with TRBD2 identical over 7 bases. Germline CDR1 is SQVTM and CDR2 is ANQGSEA. The CDR3 spans 12 residues. The J segment lost 3 bases and the V segment lost 7 bases, leaving 6 bases of the junction unmatched. The chain's CDR3 is CSAATGGYEQYF. The CDR3 DNA sequence: TGCAGCGCTGCGACGGGAGGCTACGAGCAGTACTTC.

CDR3 sequence (DNA): TGTGCCAGCAGCTTACTAGCGGGGGGGACAGATACGCAGTATTTT. This encodes CASSLLAGGTDTQYF. The chain recombines TRBV11-2 with TRBJ2-3; 12 bases line up with TRBD2. Germline assignment: CDR1 SGHAT and CDR2 FQNNGV. This CDR3 comprises 15 residues. V was pared by 2 bases and J by 3 bases, with 0 bases of the junction left unmatched.

V gene TRBV2 combines with J gene TRBJ1-4, with D uncertain. V was trimmed by 7 bases and J by 7 bases, leaving 16 bases between them. Germline-derived CDR1 and CDR2 are SNHLY and FYNNEI. This CDR3 comprises 14 residues. CDR3 sequence reads: CASTWARAFEKLFF. CDR3 sequence (DNA): TGTGCCAGCACATGGGCCCGAGCCTTTGAAAAACTGTTTTTT.